This entry concerns a single T cell receptor (beta chain). Its target is not known. Donors sampled were nominally healthy, though unrecorded immune exposures were likely. The PCR used 60 Vbeta and 13 Jbeta primers. Measured with immunoSEQ multiplex PCR; TCRdb has only the in-frame clones, and not every one. The top ten clones hold under 6.5% of a sample with about 130,000 clones, 65% to 75% of them seen once. The CDR3 consists of 13 residues. In germline, CDR1 is SEHNR, CDR2 FQNEAQ (reference sequence). The ends were cut back, 0 bases at V and 7 bases at J, with 7 bases in the middle. The data were taken from a study of cytomegalovirus exposure and HLA in healthy donors. Study-level results: V- and J-gene trimming in TCR beta was tied to a missense DCLRE1C variant by an analysis performed later.

The chain has TRBV7-9 and TRBJ2-1; TRBD1 is a possible D gene (6 bases). This TCR derives from a woman between 50 and 59 years old in good health and CMV-seropositive. Sequenced material: PBMCs. The CDR3 reads CASSLAQGNEQFF. The CDR3 DNA follows: TGTGCCAGCAGCTTAGCTCAGGGGAATGAGCAGTTCTTC.